Shown below are 10 T cell receptor beta chains from a single sample sequenced in a study of tumor and adjacent non-tumor tissue in lung cancer. The library came from three nested PCR rounds adapted from ARM-PCR protocols. MiXCR, run by TCRdb on the multiplex PCR reads, gives a single entry per CDR3 protein. Of 120,000 or so distinct CDR3 sequences in the sample, around three fifths were seen once. The template was RNA from unsorted bulk tissue. Material for sequencing was lung tumor tissue. The receptor set was obtained from a man aged 30-40 years with non-small cell lung cancer.

As for this clonotype: An end of the junction differs from the germline gene, which may be a read error. V usage is TRBV6-5 and J usage is TRBJ2-7, with 8 bases matching TRBD1. The CDR3 sequence is 17 residues long. Germline CDR1 MNHEY, CDR2 SVGAGI. This chain's CDR3 is CASTMGVGTGSSYKQYF. Written as DNA, the CDR3 is TGTGCCAGCACCATGGGAGTTGGGACAGGTAGCTCCTACAAGCAGTACTTC.

Regarding this clonotype: Given the absence of the conserved phenylalanine or tryptophan at the CDR3 end, a read error is likely. The DNA is left out, because the CDR3 cannot be placed on it with certainty; the CDR3 is given as TCRdb lists it. The chain carries TRBV20-1 and TRBJ2-7; the D call of TRBD2 is as the table states it, not checked on the DNA. The CDR3 has 16 amino acids, counting both end residues. Looked up from germline, CDR1 is DFQATT and CDR2 is SNEGSKA (reference sequence). CDR3 sequence reads: CSARDGTSGGAYEHYL.

This clonotype was seen a handful of times. The gene calls are TRBV6-2 or TRBV6-3 and TRBJ2-5; D is undetermined. The germline V gene has CDR1 MNHEY and CDR2 SVGEGT. V was trimmed by 5 bases and J by 2 bases, leaving 15 bases between them. This CDR3 contains 15 residues. CDR3 in DNA: TGTGCCAGCAGTGTCCTCCGGGCCCGTCAAGAGACCCAGTACTTC. Encoded protein: CASSVLRARQETQYF.

A note on this clonotype: A read error may be the cause here, since a much bigger clone is one base away. This CDR3 is CVSSLDAEDYGYTF. CDR3 in DNA: TGTGTCAGCAGCTTAGACGCAGAGGACTATGGCTACACCTTC. The chain recombines TRBV7-8 with TRBJ1-2; D remains unclear. Germline V gene data show CDR1 as SGHVS and CDR2 as FQNEAQ. The CDR3 totals 14 residues.

Concerning this clonotype itself: With a much larger clone just one base away, this may be a read error. The CDR3 DNA follows: TGCAGTGCTAGACTAGAGACAGGTGACTACAATGAGCAGTTCTTC. Amino acid sequence: CSARLETGDYNEQFF. V is TRBV20-1 and J is TRBJ2-1, with D possibly being TRBD1 (6 bases). The germline V gene has CDR1 DFQATT and CDR2 SNEGSKA (reference sequence). Between the trimmed V and J ends, which lost 2 bases and 3 bases, there was a span of 14 bases. This CDR3 is 15 amino acids long.

About this clonotype: One end of the junction is discordant with germline, which a read error may explain. The gene calls are TRBV11-2 and TRBJ2-7; no firm D call. The CDR3 covers 14 residues. The germline CDR1 and CDR2 sequences are SGHAT and FQNNGV. CDR3 nucleotides: TGTGCCAACAGCTCACGTCCAGGAGCCTACGAGCAGTACTTC. It specifies CANSSRPGAYEQYF.

This clonotype was found once. Sequence at one end of the junction differs from germline and may be a read error. J is TRBJ2-3 and V is TRBV20-1; either TRBD1 or TRBD2 may fit D (5 bases each). The CDR3 runs 16 residues. Per germline, CDR1 DFQATT and CDR2 SNEGSKA (reference sequence). DNA of the CDR3: TGCAGTGCTAGAGGGGACCCCGGGGCTAGCACAGATACGCAGTTATTT. Amino acid sequence: CSARGDPGASTDTQLF.

As for this clonotype: With a much larger clone just one base away, this may be a read error. The chain employs TRBV20-1 and TRBJ1-3; D unresolved. The CDR3 is 15 residues long. The V gene's germline CDR1 is DFQATT and CDR2 SNEGSKA (reference sequence). The CDR3 DNA reads as TGCAGTGCTGGAGAACCAGGAGCTCCTGGAAACACCATATATTTT. It is translated as CSAGEPGAPGNTIYF.

As regards this clonotype: This may arise from a read error, as a much more abundant clone is one base away. This chain joins TRBV6-5 and TRBJ2-5; TRBD1 might be the D (5 bases). CDR1 is MNHEY, CDR2 SVGAGI, per germline. The CDR3 contains 14 residues. CDR3 in amino acids: CVSSYKGRRETQYF. CDR3 DNA sequence: TGTGTCAGCAGTTACAAGGGGCGGCGGGAGACCCAGTACTTC.

The V and J genes are TRBV13 and TRBJ2-1; maybe TRBD2 (6 bases). V was clipped by 0 bases and J by 4 bases, with 13 bases between them. The germline V gene has CDR1 PRHDT and CDR2 FYEKMQ (reference sequence). The CDR3 sequence is 16 residues long. The CDR3 region is CASSLGLLASYNEQFF. In nucleotides, the CDR3 is TGTGCCAGCAGCTTAGGCCTCCTAGCGTCTTACAATGAGCAGTTCTTC.